The next 16 T cell receptor beta chains were all read from a single sample in a study of blood T cell repertoires in COVID-19. Method: immunoSEQ multiplex PCR; TCRdb's copy keeps in-frame clones and lacks some. The table records roughly 230,000 clones, 90% of them present only once. The source material was peripheral blood. These TCRs come from a woman aged 55-69 years with COVID-19, enrolled during active disease.

This clone occurred once. The DNA for the CDR3 is TGTGCCTGGAGTATCCCGGGACAGCGTGATCCCCTCCACTTT. Amino acids: CAWSIPGQRDPLHF. This chain joins TRBV30 and TRBJ1-6; TRBD1 matches at 7 bases. V gave up 2 bases and J gave up 13 bases; unmatched junction bases: 11. Germline V gives CDR1 GTSNPN, CDR2 SVGIG (reference sequence). The CDR3 contains 14 residues.

This clone was detected only a few times. The chain uses TRBV3-1 (or the pseudogene TRBV3-2) and TRBJ2-7; 10 bases map to TRBD2. CDR1 is LGHDT and CDR2 is YNNKEL in the germline V gene (reference sequence). After removal of 4 bases from V and 4 bases from J, the junction contained 7 bases not matched to a gene. This CDR3 is built from 15 residues. Written as DNA, the CDR3 is TGTGCCAGCAGCCTGAGCGGGGGGGCATGGTACGAGCAGTACTTC. The encoded protein is CASSLSGGAWYEQYF.

This clone was recorded at least ten times. The chain couples TRBV13 to TRBJ2-7; D might be TRBD1 (5 bases). The ends were cut back, 5 bases at V and 0 bases at J, with 8 bases in the middle. CDR3 length: 13 residues. Germline-derived CDR1 and CDR2 are PRHDT and FYEKMQ (reference sequence). The CDR3 DNA sequence: TGTGCCAGCAGCCGACAGAGCTCCTACGAGCAGTACTTC. It yields the protein CASSRQSSYEQYF. The whole variable domain, remainder taken from reference TRBV13 and TRBJ2-7, is AAGVIQSPRHLIKEKRETATLKCYPIPRHDTVYWYQQGPGQDPQFLISFYEKMQSDKGSIPDRFSAQQFSDYHSELNMSSLELGDSALYFCASSRQSSYEQYFGPGTRLTVT.

The chain joins TRBV6-2 or TRBV6-3 to TRBJ1-5; 9 bases are shared with TRBD1. Unmatched junction bases numbered 11, after V lost 4 bases and J lost 1 base. The CDR3 consists of 18 residues. The germline gives CDR1 MNHEY, CDR2 SVGEGT. The CDR3 reads CASSSIGTGQLSNQPQHF. The CDR3 bases are TGTGCCAGCAGTTCAATCGGGACAGGGCAGTTGAGCAATCAGCCCCAGCATTTT.

The V and J genes are TRBV7-9 and TRBJ2-7; possibly TRBD1 for D (5 bases). This CDR3 is 13 amino acids long. Germline V gene data show CDR1 as SEHNR and CDR2 as FQNEAQ (reference sequence). V was shortened by 6 bases and J by 7 bases, with 16 bases between the two germline ends. CDR3 residues: CASRSGPFGEQYF. As DNA, the CDR3 is TGTGCCAGCAGATCAGGGCCCTTCGGGGAGCAGTACTTC.

This chain uses TRBV6-6 with TRBJ1-1; no firm D call. CDR1 is MNHNY, CDR2 SVGAGI, per germline (reference sequence). Trimming removed 6 bases at V and 5 bases at J, with 7 bases between. CDR3 size: 11 residues. CDR3 amino acids: CASSPRTEAFF. The CDR3 DNA sequence: TGTGCCAGCAGCCCTAGGACTGAAGCTTTCTTT.

This chain links TRBV10-3 with TRBJ1-3; D perhaps matches TRBD1 (6 bases). The CDR3 sequence is 18 residues long. V was cut by 1 base and J by 0 bases, with 16 bases left in between. Looked up from germline, CDR1 is ENHRY and CDR2 is SYGVKD. The DNA for the CDR3 is TGTGCCATCAGTGAGTTGGGGGGGCCAAAGCACTCTGGAAACACCATATATTTT. Translating gives CAISELGGPKHSGNTIYF.

The chain employs TRBV7-6 and TRBJ2-2, with 8 bases lining up with TRBD1. With 6 bases clipped from V and 3 bases from J, the junction kept 15 bases outside the gene matches. The CDR3 extends over 18 amino acids. The germline V gene encodes CDR1 SGHVS and CDR2 FNYEAQ. The CDR3 region is CASSPRVGGQGDTGELFF. The CDR3 bases are TGTGCCAGCAGTCCGAGAGTAGGTGGACAGGGTGACACCGGGGAGCTGTTTTTT.

The sample holds one count of this clone. The chain is built from TRBV19 and TRBJ1-2; 7 bases fit TRBD1. V dropped 4 bases and J dropped 4; count of bases not matched to a gene: 3. CDR3 length equals 13 residues. CDR1 is LNHDA, CDR2 SQIVND, per germline (reference sequence). The CDR3 loop is CASSRQGFYGYTF. CDR3 bases: TGTGCCAGTAGTAGACAGGGTTTCTATGGCTACACCTTC. The complete variable domain, with remaining parts taken from reference TRBV19 and TRBJ1-2, reads DGGITQSPKYLFRKEGQNVTLSCEQNLNHDAMYWYRQDPGQGLRLIYYSQIVNDFQKGDIAEGYSVSREKKESFPLTVTSAQKNPTAFYLCASSRQGFYGYTFGSGTRLTVV.

In this sample, this clone turned up once. This chain connects TRBV19 to TRBJ2-3; 9 nucleotides align to TRBD1. Looked up from germline, CDR1 is LNHDA and CDR2 is SQIVND (reference sequence). This CDR3 is built from 15 residues. Trimming removed 2 bases from V and 4 bases from J; junction bases left unmatched: 4. The CDR3 reads CASSITGGAADTQYF. CDR3 sequence (DNA): TGTGCCAGTAGTATAACAGGGGGCGCCGCAGATACGCAGTATTTT.

The chain combines TRBV6-1 with TRBJ1-2; possibly TRBD1 for D (6 bases). V was cut by 2 bases and J by 5 bases, with 12 bases left in between. CDR1 and CDR2 (germline): MNHNS, SASEGT. The CDR3 extends over 14 amino acids. The CDR3 protein is CASSEIGQHYGYTF. The DNA of the CDR3 is TGTGCCAGCAGTGAAATCGGACAGCATTATGGCTACACCTTC.

The V and J genes are TRBV6-2 or TRBV6-3 and TRBJ2-3; 9 bases map to TRBD2. The CDR3 runs to 20 residues. V shed 5 bases and J 2 bases; nucleotides not matched to a gene: 20. The V gene's germline CDR1 is MNHEY and CDR2 SVGEGT. CDR3 protein: CASSPLASGAPLEYTDTQYF. CDR3 nucleotide sequence: TGTGCCAGCAGTCCCCTCGCTAGCGGGGCCCCCCTAGAATACACAGATACGCAGTATTTT.

The rearrangement uses TRBV6-5 and TRBJ1-2; TRBD1 matches at 7 bases. Per the germline V gene, CDR1 is MNHEY and CDR2 is SVGAGI. The CDR3 is made up of 13 amino acids. After removal of 6 bases from V and 3 bases from J, the junction contained 4 bases not matched to a gene. The CDR3 sequence is CASRRQGDYGYTF. Written as DNA, the CDR3 is TGTGCCAGCAGGCGACAGGGCGACTATGGCTACACCTTC.

The CDR3 DNA sequence: TGTGCCACCAGCAGGGCCCTATCAGGGGAAGGAGATACGCAGTATTTT. This codes for CATSRALSGEGDTQYF. V usage is TRBV15 and J usage is TRBJ2-3; D possibly corresponds to TRBD1 (6 bases). Trimming left V 3 bases short and J 5 bases short, with 18 bases between. This CDR3 has 16 amino acids. The V gene's germline CDR1 is LNHNV and CDR2 YYDKDF (reference sequence).

This sequence joins TRBV5-1 and TRBJ2-4; 11 bases line up with TRBD2. This CDR3 spans 16 amino acids. Germline V gene data show CDR1 as SGHRS and CDR2 as YFSETQ. Germline trimming cut 3 bases from V and 1 base from J; bases unmatched to any gene: 3. The CDR3 loop is CASSSGLAVAKNIQYF. CDR3 in DNA: TGCGCCAGCAGCTCGGGACTAGCGGTCGCCAAAAACATTCAGTACTTC.

The chain is built from TRBV12-5 and TRBJ1-2; D perhaps matches TRBD1 (5 bases). CDR1 is LGHNT and CDR2 is FRNRAP in the germline V gene. The CDR3 runs 13 residues. V lost 1 base and J 4 bases, leaving 7 bases between the germline ends. In DNA, the CDR3 is TGTGCTAGTGGTTTGGGCAGGGCCTATGGCTACACCTTC. The encoded protein is CASGLGRAYGYTF. Combining the CDR3 with reference TRBV12-5 and TRBJ1-2 gives the whole variable domain DARVTQTPRHKVTEMGQEVTMRCQPILGHNTVFWYRQTMMQGLELLAYFRNRAPLDDSGMPKDRFSAEMPDATLATLKIQPSEPRDSAVYFCASGLGRAYGYTFGSGTRLTVV.